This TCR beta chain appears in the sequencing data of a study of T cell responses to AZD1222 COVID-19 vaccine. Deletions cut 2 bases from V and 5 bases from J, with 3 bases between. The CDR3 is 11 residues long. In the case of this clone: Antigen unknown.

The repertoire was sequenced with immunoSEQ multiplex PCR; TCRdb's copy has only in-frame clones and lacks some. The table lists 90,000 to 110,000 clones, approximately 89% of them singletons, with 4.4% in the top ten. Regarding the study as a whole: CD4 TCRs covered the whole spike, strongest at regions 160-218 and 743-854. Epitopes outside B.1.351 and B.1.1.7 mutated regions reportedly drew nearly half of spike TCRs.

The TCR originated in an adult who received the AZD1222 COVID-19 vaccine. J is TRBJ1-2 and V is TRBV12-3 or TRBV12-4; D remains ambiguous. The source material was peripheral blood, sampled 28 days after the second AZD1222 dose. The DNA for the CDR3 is TGTGCCAGCAGTTTACAGTATGGCTACACCTTC. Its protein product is CASSLQYGYTF.